This T cell receptor beta chain was captured by sequencing in a study of T-cell memory formation after mild COVID-19. V lost 2 bases and J lost 3; bases outside the gene matches: 6. CDR3 size: 17 residues. Looked up from germline, CDR1 is DFQATT and CDR2 is SNEGSKA (reference sequence). From the 5' RACE reads, TCRdb called clonotypes with MiXCR, one entry per CDR3 protein. The sample holds 250,000 to 400,000 distinct CDR3 sequences, around 15% seen once. The chain recombines TRBV20-1 with TRBJ1-6; 11 nucleotides match TRBD1. Sequenced material: PBMCs or a T cell subset sorted from them (not recorded which). The clonotype was recovered from a man between 18 and 35 years old who had mild COVID-19 (a few samples of this study predate the infection). Cell type and time point are not known. The CDR3 loop reads CSARWDRGFDYNSPLHF. For the CDR3, the DNA is TGCAGTGCTAGATGGGACAGGGGGTTCGACTATAATTCACCCCTCCACTTT.